The 24 T cell receptor beta chains given below trace back to one sample, sequenced in a study of cytomegalovirus exposure and HLA in healthy donors. Primers: 60 Vbeta forward and 13 Jbeta reverse. The repertoire was sequenced with immunoSEQ multiplex PCR; TCRdb's copy has only in-frame clones and lacks some. The repertoire includes roughly 75,000 clones, around 80% of them detected once, and 15% to 20% sits in the top ten. The specimen was PBMCs. The origin of the receptors is a man in his 70s in good health and CMV-seropositive.

This chain links TRBV29-1 with TRBJ2-3, with 7 bases aligning to TRBD2. V trimming: 3 bases; J trimming: 2 bases; junction bases outside the gene matches: 2. Germline V gene sequence: CDR1 SQVTM, CDR2 ANQGSEA. This CDR3 is built from 13 residues. In nucleotides, the CDR3 is TGCAGCGTTGAGGGAGGGGTCACAGATACGCAGTATTTT. Translation gives CSVEGGVTDTQYF.

The chain carries TRBV29-1 and TRBJ1-6, with 8 bases aligning to TRBD1. The CDR3 has 13 amino acids. CDR1 SQVTM and CDR2 ANQGSEA come from the germline V gene. The trim removed 6 bases at V and 8 bases at J, leaving 6 bases unmatched. The CDR3 loop is CSVAQGADSPLHF. CDR3 in DNA: TGCAGCGTCGCGCAGGGGGCGGATTCACCCCTCCACTTT.

The chain carries TRBV18 and TRBJ2-7; 8 bases are a match to TRBD1. J was trimmed by 2 bases and V by 4 bases; bases with no gene match: 7. CDR1 is KGHSH, CDR2 LQKENI, per germline. CDR3 length: 15 residues. CDR3 residues: CASSQGGQGPYEQYF. CDR3 in DNA: TGTGCCAGCTCACAAGGAGGACAGGGCCCCTACGAGCAGTACTTC.

V gene TRBV19 combines with J gene TRBJ2-7; D is uncertain. Germline-derived CDR1 and CDR2 are LNHDA and SQIVND (reference sequence). Trimming took 1 base from V and 6 from J, leaving 10 bases between them. The CDR3 is 13 amino acids. DNA of the CDR3: TGTGCCAGTAGTATAGGAGGCGTGGGCGAGCAGTACTTC. Translation: CASSIGGVGEQYF.

The chain couples TRBV13 to TRBJ2-3; 8 bases align to TRBD2. Unmatched junction bases numbered 4, after V lost 2 bases and J lost 0 bases. The germline CDR1 and CDR2 sequences are PRHDT and FYEKMQ (reference sequence). This CDR3 contains 16 residues. The CDR3 is CASSLYGGASTDTQYF. CDR3 DNA sequence: TGTGCCAGCAGCTTATACGGGGGGGCTAGCACAGATACGCAGTATTTT.

The chain couples TRBV7-9 to TRBJ1-2; TRBD1 agrees at 7 bases. The CDR3 length is 15 residues. V was pared by 1 base and J by 5 bases, with 7 bases of the junction left unmatched. Germline lookup yields CDR1 SEHNR and CDR2 FQNEAQ (reference sequence). The CDR3 bases are TGTGCCAGCAGCTTAGTGCAGGGGGTTGATTATGGCTACACCTTC. Translation gives CASSLVQGVDYGYTF. Variable domain in full (rest from reference TRBV7-9 and TRBJ1-2): DTGVSQNPRHKITKRGQNVTFRCDPISEHNRLYWYRQTLGQGPEFLTYFQNEAQLEKSRLLSDRFSAERPKGSFSTLEIQRTEQGDSAMYLCASSLVQGVDYGYTFGSGTRLTVV.

This clone has just a few counts. This chain uses TRBV5-1 with TRBJ1-4; perhaps TRBD1 as D (5 bases). Trimming removed 4 bases at V and 3 bases at J, with 7 bases between. Germline V gene sequence: CDR1 SGHRS, CDR2 YFSETQ. CDR3 length: 13 amino acids. Here the CDR3 reads CASSQGSNEKLFF. The CDR3 DNA is TGCGCCAGCAGCCAGGGATCTAATGAAAAACTGTTTTTT.

As DNA, the CDR3 is TGTGCCAGCAGCTTAATGGGGGGGAATCCGGAGACCCAGTACTTC. It is translated as CASSLMGGNPETQYF. The gene calls are TRBV7-2 and TRBJ2-5; 7 nucleotides align to TRBD2. Germline CDR1 reads SGHTA; CDR2 reads FQGNSA. CDR3 length equals 15 residues. V dropped 2 bases and J dropped 5; count of bases not matched to a gene: 8.

The chain employs TRBV28 and TRBJ1-5; perhaps TRBD1 as D (5 bases). Trimming left V 4 bases short and J 0 bases short, with 16 bases between. In germline, CDR1 is MDHEN, CDR2 SYDVKM. The CDR3 covers 17 residues. CDR3 sequence: CASSYGQILYSNQPQHF. CDR3 DNA: TGTGCCAGCAGTTACGGACAAATCCTTTATAGCAATCAGCCCCAGCATTTT.

This sequence joins TRBV9 and TRBJ1-3, with D possibly matching TRBD1 (5 bases). In germline, CDR1 is SGDLS, CDR2 YYNGEE. V was shortened by 4 bases and J by 1 base, with 12 bases between the two germline ends. The CDR3 runs 15 residues. CDR3 coding DNA: TGTGCCAGCAGCCCCCGGGGGGGATCTGGAAACACCATATATTTT. Its protein is CASSPRGGSGNTIYF.

The V gene is TRBV5-6, the J gene TRBJ1-3; D not certain. The V gene lost 3 bases and the J gene lost 0 bases, with 19 bases spanning the gap. Germline assignment: CDR1 SGHDT and CDR2 YYEEEE. CDR3 length: 18 amino acids. Here the CDR3 reads CASSSTLEPFSSGNTIYF. The CDR3 DNA is TGTGCCAGCAGCTCGACGCTGGAGCCATTTAGCTCTGGAAACACCATATATTTT.

J is TRBJ2-1 and V is TRBV9; weak D call: TRBD2 (5 bases). Germline assignment: CDR1 SGDLS and CDR2 YYNGEE. V lost 0 bases to trimming and J lost 4 bases, with 5 bases between them. The CDR3 loop spans 13 amino acids. The CDR3 loop is CASSVAGYNEQFF. The CDR3 coding sequence is TGTGCCAGCAGCGTAGCGGGATACAATGAGCAGTTCTTC.

With regard to this clone: Different DNA sequences within this sample yield the same CDR3. This rearrangement joins TRBV7-7 to TRBJ2-2; 9 nucleotides match TRBD1. Germline trimming cut 5 bases from V and 5 bases from J; bases unmatched to any gene: 6. Germline V gene sequence: CDR1 SSHAT, CDR2 FNYEAQ (reference sequence). The CDR3 consists of 15 residues. The CDR3 reads CASSPQGAGTGELFF. As DNA, the CDR3 is TGTGCCAGCAGCCCACAGGGGGCCGGGACCGGGGAGCTGTTTTTT. Using reference TRBV7-7 and TRBJ2-2 for the parts outside the CDR3, the full variable domain is GAGVSQSPRYKVTKRGQDVTLRCDPISSHATLYWYQQALGQGPEFLTYFNYEAQPDKSGLPSDRFSAERPEGSISTLTIQRTEQRDSAMYRCASSPQGAGTGELFFGEGSRLTVL.

The J gene is TRBJ2-1, the V gene TRBV12-1; TRBD2 reflects the table's D call only, with no check against the DNA. TRBV12-1 is a pseudogene locus. The CDR3 extends over 19 amino acids. The CDR3 here is CASSSTGTSGRWPYNEQFF. The CDR3 bases are TGTGCCAGCAGCTCTACCGGGACTAGCGGGAGGTGGCCTTACAATGAGCAGTTCTTC.

The rearrangement uses TRBV10-3 and TRBJ2-7, with a tentative D call TRBD1 (6 bases). V was clipped by 4 bases and J by 3 bases, with 7 bases between them. Germline CDR1 and CDR2: ENHRY and SYGVKD. The CDR3 runs to 12 residues. The CDR3 bases are TGTGCCATCAGTGGGGACATCTACGAGCAGTACTTC. Amino acid sequence: CAISGDIYEQYF.

V gene TRBV9 combines with J gene TRBJ2-5; possible D gene TRBD1, 7 bases. CDR3 length: 16 amino acids. The germline V gene encodes CDR1 SGDLS and CDR2 YYNGEE. With 1 base removed from V and 5 bases from J, the gap between germline ends came to 18 bases. The CDR3 region is CASSVQNGGGGETQYF. CDR3 nucleotides: TGTGCCAGCAGCGTACAGAACGGAGGGGGCGGGGAGACCCAGTACTTC. Combining the CDR3 with reference TRBV9 and TRBJ2-5 gives the whole variable domain DSGVTQTPKHLITATGQRVTLRCSPRSGDLSVYWYQQSLDQGLQFLIQYYNGEERAKGNILERFSAQQFPDLHSELNLSSLELGDSALYFCASSVQNGGGGETQYFGPGTRLLVL.

The gene calls are TRBV6-4 and TRBJ2-1, with D maybe TRBD1 (5 bases). Germline V lookup: CDR1 MRHNA, CDR2 SNTAGT. The CDR3 runs 13 residues. The ends were cut back, 0 bases at V and 9 bases at J, with 9 bases in the middle. In DNA, the CDR3 is TGTGCCAGCAGTGACTCAGGGGTCGGTGAGCAGTTCTTC. Its translation: CASSDSGVGEQFF.

V is TRBV28 and J is TRBJ1-3; TRBD1 is a possible D gene (5 bases). In germline, CDR1 is MDHEN, CDR2 SYDVKM. Trimming took 6 bases from V and 4 from J, leaving 10 bases between them. The CDR3 is 13 amino acids. The CDR3 is CASRGLGGNTIYF. The CDR3 bases are TGTGCCAGCAGGGGGCTTGGCGGAAACACCATATATTTT.

The chain combines TRBV6-5 with TRBJ2-7, with 8 positions matching TRBD2. CDR3 size: 15 residues. Germline V gene data show CDR1 as MNHEY and CDR2 as SVGAGI. V was clipped by 0 bases and J by 2 bases; unmatched bases: 3. CDR3 in amino acids: CASSYSAGVAYEQYF. CDR3 sequence (DNA): TGTGCCAGCAGTTACTCAGCGGGAGTAGCCTACGAGCAGTACTTC.

The chain combines TRBV11-2 with TRBJ2-1, with D possibly matching TRBD1 (6 bases). V gave up 5 bases and J gave up 0 bases, with 11 bases separating them. The CDR3 contains 15 residues. Per the germline V gene, CDR1 is SGHAT and CDR2 is FQNNGV. The CDR3 DNA sequence: TGTGCCAGCAGCGATGGACAGAGCTCCTACAATGAGCAGTTCTTC. This encodes CASSDGQSSYNEQFF. The full variable domain, with the rest looked up from reference TRBV11-2 and TRBJ2-1, is EAGVAQSPRYKIIEKRQSVAFWCNPISGHATLYWYQQILGQGPKLLIQFQNNGVVDDSQLPKDRFSAERLKGVDSTLKIQPAKLEDSAVYLCASSDGQSSYNEQFFGPGTRLTVL.

The chain uses TRBV29-1 and TRBJ2-5; a possible D gene is TRBD2 (6 bases). CDR1 SQVTM and CDR2 ANQGSEA come from the germline V gene. Trimming cost V 4 bases and J 5 bases, with 8 bases left between them. The CDR3 runs 11 residues. This chain's CDR3 is CSVVGSETQYF. The CDR3 region has the DNA TGCAGCGTTGTCGGGAGTGAGACCCAGTACTTC.

The chain has TRBV10-1 and TRBJ1-2, with D possibly being TRBD1 (5 bases). Between the trimmed V and J ends, which lost 1 base and 3 bases, there was a span of 12 bases. The CDR3 totals 15 residues. In germline, CDR1 is WNHNN, CDR2 SYGVQD (reference sequence). The CDR3 nucleotides are TGCGCCAGCAGTGAGTGTGGGGGGGGTGACTATGGCTACACCTTC. As protein: CASSECGGGDYGYTF.

V and J are TRBV18 and TRBJ2-7, with a possible D match to TRBD1 (6 bases). This CDR3 spans 14 amino acids. Germline CDR1 is KGHSH and CDR2 is LQKENI. Trimming took off 3 bases at V and 2 bases at J, with 11 bases between the two ends. DNA of the CDR3: TGTGCCAGCTCACCGTCGGGACAAGCCTACGAGCAGTACTTC. It is translated as CASSPSGQAYEQYF. Drawing the rest from reference TRBV18 and TRBJ2-7, the complete variable domain is NAGVMQNPRHLVRRRGQEARLRCSPMKGHSHVYWYRQLPEEGLKFMVYLQKENIIDESGMPKERFSAEFPKEGPSILRIQQVVRGDSAAYFCASSPSGQAYEQYFGPGTRLTVT.

This rearrangement joins TRBV18 to TRBJ2-2; TRBD1 is a possible D gene (7 bases). This CDR3 is built from 15 residues. Trimming cost V 3 bases and J 5 bases, with 13 bases left between them. Germline loops: CDR1 KGHSH, CDR2 LQKENI. The CDR3 reads CASSPAGGSTGELFF. The CDR3, as DNA: TGTGCCAGCTCACCTGCAGGGGGGAGTACCGGGGAGCTGTTTTTT.